One and the same sample provided the 24 T cell receptor beta chains below, sequenced in a study of OX40 agonist ivuxolimab in advanced cancers. This table comes from immunoSEQ multiplex PCR, and its TCRdb copy is limited to in-frame clones, with some not included. Of 100,000 or so clones listed, less than 95% are singletons. Sample: CD4+ or CD8+ T cells sorted from blood, taken in a trial of the OX40 agonist ivuxolimab. These receptors came from an adult with an advanced solid tumor such as melanoma, head and neck, liver or kidney cancer.

The V and J genes are TRBV7-7 and TRBJ2-2; the match to TRBD2 covers 9 bases. In germline, CDR1 is SSHAT, CDR2 FNYEAQ (reference sequence). V dropped 4 bases and J dropped 7; count of bases not matched to a gene: 4. There are 14 residues in the CDR3. CDR3 nucleotide sequence: TGTGCCAGCAGCTCTGGGACTAGCAGCGGGGAGCTGTTTTTT. Translation gives CASSSGTSSGELFF. Using reference TRBV7-7 and TRBJ2-2 for the parts outside the CDR3, the full variable domain is GAGVSQSPRYKVTKRGQDVTLRCDPISSHATLYWYQQALGQGPEFLTYFNYEAQPDKSGLPSDRFSAERPEGSISTLTIQRTEQRDSAMYRCASSSGTSSGELFFGEGSRLTVL.

The CDR3 region is CASSPEGAGARDTQYF. CDR3 nucleotide sequence: TGTGCCAGCTCACCGGAGGGGGCAGGAGCCAGGGATACGCAGTATTTT. The chain combines TRBV18 with TRBJ2-3; tentative D call: TRBD1 (7 bases). Deletions cut 3 bases from V and 6 bases from J, with 19 bases between. Germline loops: CDR1 KGHSH, CDR2 LQKENI. The CDR3 sequence is 16 residues long.

The chain uses TRBV2 and TRBJ1-4; D is ambiguous. The germline V gene encodes CDR1 SNHLY and CDR2 FYNNEI. With 2 bases removed from V and 6 bases from J, the gap between germline ends came to 13 bases. This CDR3 is 15 amino acids long. Here the CDR3 reads CASSEFPGRYEKLFF. The CDR3, as DNA: TGTGCCAGCAGTGAATTCCCAGGACGGTATGAAAAACTGTTTTTT.

The gene calls are TRBV19 and TRBJ2-7; perhaps TRBD2 as D (6 bases). This CDR3 spans 15 amino acids. Trimming shortened V by 9 bases and J by 2 bases, and 20 bases separated the two germline ends. Germline V gene data show CDR1 as LNHDA and CDR2 as SQIVND (reference sequence). The CDR3 DNA reads as TGTGCCAGCCAAGATAGGGGAGGAACAACCTACGAGCAGTACTTC. This sequence encodes CASQDRGGTTYEQYF.

The chain carries TRBV25-1 and TRBJ2-3; D remains unclear. The CDR3 sequence is 12 residues long. Trimming left V 4 bases short and J 2 bases short, with 4 bases between. Germline V gene sequence: CDR1 MGHDK, CDR2 SYGVNS. The CDR3 reads CASSGFTDTQYF. The CDR3 nucleotides read TGTGCCAGCAGTGGGTTCACAGATACGCAGTATTTT. The full variable domain, completed using reference TRBV25-1 and TRBJ2-3, is EADIYQTPRYLVIGTGKKITLECSQTMGHDKMYWYQQDPGMELHLIHYSYGVNSTEKGDLSSESTVSRIRTEHFPLTLESARPSHTSQYLCASSGFTDTQYFGPGTRLTVL.

The chain joins TRBV19 to TRBJ1-2, with D unclear. The CDR3 is made up of 15 amino acids. Germline lookup yields CDR1 LNHDA and CDR2 SQIVND (reference sequence). Trimming shortened V by 3 bases and J by 8 bases, and 19 bases separated the two germline ends. The CDR3: CASSIVDGALGGYTF. The DNA of the CDR3 is TGTGCCAGTAGTATCGTGGACGGAGCTTTAGGAGGCTACACCTTC.

The genes are TRBV7-9 and TRBJ2-5; unclear D gene. The CDR3 consists of 13 residues. Germline V CDR1 and CDR2: SEHNR, FQNEAQ (reference sequence). Trimming removed 8 bases at V and 4 bases at J, with 14 bases between. The CDR3 protein is CASVDWVAETQYF. CDR3 DNA sequence: TGTGCCAGCGTCGACTGGGTGGCAGAGACCCAGTACTTC.

This chain joins TRBV18 and TRBJ1-1; the match to TRBD1 covers 11 bases. The germline V gene has CDR1 KGHSH and CDR2 LQKENI. The CDR3 runs 12 residues. The ends lost 3 bases at V and 12 bases at J; junction bases unmatched: 3. For the CDR3, the DNA is TGTGCCAGCTCACCGGGACAGGGGGAGTCTTTCTTT. Translating it yields CASSPGQGESFF. Filled out from reference TRBV18 and TRBJ1-1, the complete variable domain reads NAGVMQNPRHLVRRRGQEARLRCSPMKGHSHVYWYRQLPEEGLKFMVYLQKENIIDESGMPKERFSAEFPKEGPSILRIQQVVRGDSAAYFCASSPGQGESFFGQGTRLTVV.

This clone has only one observation. V usage is TRBV5-1 and J usage is TRBJ1-1; D unresolved. V lost 4 bases and J lost 7, with 14 bases in between. CDR1 SGHRS and CDR2 YFSETQ come from the germline V gene. This CDR3 has 13 residues. The CDR3 protein is CASSGDGVGEAFF. CDR3 DNA: TGCGCCAGCAGCGGTGACGGGGTCGGTGAAGCTTTCTTT.

The chain couples TRBV5-4 to TRBJ2-1; the match to TRBD2 covers 7 bases. The CDR3 sequence is 17 residues long. Trimming removed 0 bases from V and 6 bases from J; junction bases left unmatched: 12. CDR1 is SGHNT, CDR2 YYREEE, per germline (reference sequence). The CDR3 spells CASSLDGGSIPANEQFF. DNA for the CDR3: TGTGCCAGCAGCTTGGATGGCGGGAGCATCCCCGCCAATGAGCAGTTCTTC.

The CDR3 nucleotides read TGTGCCAGTAGTATCATCAGGACAGGACAGTCGAACACTGAAGCTTTCTTT. This translates into CASSIIRTGQSNTEAFF. The V and J genes are TRBV19 and TRBJ1-1, with 7 bases lining up with TRBD1. The CDR3 extends over 17 amino acids. V trimming: 3 bases; J trimming: 1 base; junction bases outside the gene matches: 11. Per the germline V gene, CDR1 is LNHDA and CDR2 is SQIVND (reference sequence).

This sequence joins TRBV7-8 and TRBJ1-4; D possibly corresponds to TRBD1 (5 bases). Between the trimmed V and J ends, which lost 5 bases and 3 bases, there was a span of 13 bases. The CDR3 contains 15 residues. Germline CDR1 and CDR2: SGHVS and FQNEAQ. The CDR3 region is CASSKGAIPNEKLFF. In DNA form, the CDR3 reads TGTGCCAGCAGCAAAGGGGCCATACCTAATGAAAAACTGTTTTTT. Looking up the rest from reference TRBV7-8 and TRBJ1-4 gives the full variable domain: GAGVSQSPRYKVAKRGQDVALRCDPISGHVSLFWYQQALGQGPEFLTYFQNEAQLDKSGLPSDRFFAERPEGSVSTLKIQRTQQEDSAVYLCASSKGAIPNEKLFFGSGTQLSVL.

The V and J genes are TRBV19 and TRBJ2-2; D unclear. The V gene lost 9 bases and the J gene lost 3 bases, with 8 bases spanning the gap. Germline values: CDR1 LNHDA, CDR2 SQIVND (reference sequence). There are 12 residues in the CDR3. The CDR3 sequence: CARVGDTGELFF. The CDR3 DNA reads TGTGCCAGGGTTGGGGACACCGGGGAGCTGTTTTTT. Based on the CDR3 plus reference TRBV19 and TRBJ2-2, the full variable domain is DGGITQSPKYLFRKEGQNVTLSCEQNLNHDAMYWYRQDPGQGLRLIYYSQIVNDFQKGDIAEGYSVSREKKESFPLTVTSAQKNPTAFYLCARVGDTGELFFGEGSRLTVL.

This clone occurred a few times. This rearrangement joins TRBV6-1 to TRBJ2-7; TRBD1 or TRBD2 may be the D gene (5 bases each). Germline lookup yields CDR1 MNHNS and CDR2 SASEGT. V lost 3 bases, J lost 0 bases, and 12 bases lay in between. This CDR3 spans 15 amino acids. CDR3 sequence: CASSERGLISYEQYF. In DNA, the CDR3 is TGTGCCAGCAGTGAGAGGGGTCTTATCTCCTACGAGCAGTACTTC.

This chain joins TRBV9 and TRBJ2-5, with unresolved D. This CDR3 region has 13 residues. The ends were cut back, 3 bases at V and 2 bases at J, with 8 bases in the middle. CDR1 SGDLS and CDR2 YYNGEE come from the germline V gene. CDR3 amino acids: CASSDSAQETQYF. DNA of the CDR3: TGTGCCAGCAGCGATTCAGCTCAAGAGACCCAGTACTTC. Filled out from reference TRBV9 and TRBJ2-5, the complete variable domain reads DSGVTQTPKHLITATGQRVTLRCSPRSGDLSVYWYQQSLDQGLQFLIQYYNGEERAKGNILERFSAQQFPDLHSELNLSSLELGDSALYFCASSDSAQETQYFGPGTRLLVL.

In this sample, this clone turned up once. The J gene is TRBJ2-7, the V gene TRBV7-8, with D perhaps being TRBD1 or TRBD2 (5 bases each). This CDR3 contains 16 residues. Germline V CDR1 and CDR2: SGHVS, FQNEAQ. V gave up 1 base and J gave up 4 bases, with 17 bases separating them. CDR3 residues: CASSLGILGVAYEQYF. CDR3 bases: TGTGCCAGCAGCTTAGGAATACTAGGGGTCGCTTACGAGCAGTACTTC.

The rearrangement links TRBV18 to TRBJ2-5, with 14 nucleotides matching TRBD2. Trimming took 4 bases from V and 10 from J; bases not matched to a gene: 11. CDR3 size: 16 residues. Germline CDR1 KGHSH, CDR2 LQKENI. CDR3 in DNA: TGTGCCAGCTCACTGGAAGGGACTAGCGGGAGAGGTATCCAGTACTTC. It encodes CASSLEGTSGRGIQYF.

About this clone itself: The sample contains more than one DNA sequence encoding this CDR3. V gene TRBV7-2 combines with J gene TRBJ2-5, with 8 bases lining up with TRBD2. The CDR3 has 14 amino acids. Germline V gives CDR1 SGHTA, CDR2 FQGNSA. With V trimmed by 5 bases and J by 4 bases, 6 bases remained unmatched. The CDR3 nucleotides are TGTGCCAGCAGCCTTAGCGGGACGGGAGAGACCCAGTACTTC. Translating gives CASSLSGTGETQYF.

The chain joins TRBV5-1 to TRBJ2-3; D is undetermined. Germline CDR1 and CDR2: SGHRS and YFSETQ. Trimming removed 3 bases from V and 4 bases from J, with 12 bases in between. The CDR3 length is 14 residues. The CDR3 here is CASSSPKLADTQYF. The CDR3 nucleotides are TGCGCCAGCAGCTCCCCCAAGCTGGCAGATACGCAGTATTTT. The full variable domain, with the rest looked up from reference TRBV5-1 and TRBJ2-3, is KAGVTQTPRYLIKTRGQQVTLSCSPISGHRSVSWYQQTPGQGLQFLFEYFSETQRNKGNFPGRFSGRQFSNSRSEMNVSTLELGDSALYLCASSSPKLADTQYFGPGTRLTVL.

The rearrangement joins TRBV29-1 to TRBJ2-7; D not certain. CDR1 is SQVTM, CDR2 ANQGSEA, per germline. The CDR3 is made up of 12 amino acids. V shed 4 bases and J shed 2 bases, with 9 bases lying between them. The CDR3 DNA follows: TGCAGCGTTGTGGCAGGCGCCTACGAGCAGTACTTC. Its translation: CSVVAGAYEQYF.

This clone was seen only once. The chain employs TRBV7-2 and TRBJ2-1; 7 bases agree with TRBD1. The germline V gene encodes CDR1 SGHTA and CDR2 FQGNSA. The CDR3 runs to 15 residues. Trimming took 5 bases from V and 8 from J; bases not matched to a gene: 12. This CDR3 is CASSRSRRQGDEQFF. The CDR3, as DNA: TGTGCCAGCAGCCGCAGTAGGAGACAGGGCGATGAGCAGTTCTTC.

This rearrangement joins TRBV7-2 to TRBJ2-3; possible D gene TRBD1, 6 bases. The CDR3 is made up of 13 amino acids. Germline loops: CDR1 SGHTA, CDR2 FQGNSA. The V end was cut by 6 bases, the J end by 5 bases, with 12 bases between. CDR3 protein: CASRRDIKDTQYF. The DNA of the CDR3 is TGTGCCAGCAGAAGGGACATCAAAGATACGCAGTATTTT.

The CDR3 sequence: CASSVRGQGTYNEQFF. The CDR3 bases are TGTGCCAGCAGCGTAAGGGGACAGGGGACCTACAATGAGCAGTTCTTC. V and J are TRBV9 and TRBJ2-1, with 10 bases aligning to TRBD1. The CDR3 has 16 amino acids. V gave up 1 base and J gave up 2 bases; unmatched junction bases: 3. Germline CDR1 reads SGDLS; CDR2 reads YYNGEE.

The chain is built from TRBV6-4 and TRBJ1-5, with D possibly matching TRBD1 (6 bases). CDR1 and CDR2 (germline): MRHNA, SNTAGT. The CDR3 loop spans 13 amino acids. V gave up 2 bases and J gave up 7 bases, with 9 bases separating them. CDR3 nucleotide sequence: TGTGCCAGCAGTGACCTACAGGGACAGCCCCAGCATTTT. This translates into CASSDLQGQPQHF.